This entry lists 19 T cell receptor beta chains sequenced from one sample in a study of blood T cell repertoires in COVID-19. Sequencing used immunoSEQ multiplex PCR; TCRdb keeps in-frame clones, though not all of them. The table lists roughly 430,000 clones, roughly 84% of them singletons, with 1.4% in the top ten. Sequenced sample: PBMCs or T cells enriched from blood (not recorded which). Receptors originate from a woman under 30 who had been exposed to COVID-19.

Points on this clone: The junction does not match germline at one end; this may be a read error. DNA for the CDR3: TGTGCCAGCAGCCTAGAGGGGGCAGGGGGCTCGGGTCAGCCCCAGCATTTT. Its protein product is CASSLEGAGGSGQPQHF. The rearrangement joins TRBV11-2 to TRBJ1-5, with TRBD1 matching 8 bases. The CDR3 covers 17 residues. CDR1 is SGHAT and CDR2 is FQNNGV in the germline V gene.

The CDR3 DNA reads as TGCAGCGTTGCCAGGGGAACTCTAGCGGGGGCCTTCTACGAGCAGTACTTC. Translation gives CSVARGTLAGAFYEQYF. The rearrangement uses TRBV29-1 and TRBJ2-7; 10 bases match TRBD2. Germline V gene lookup returns CDR1 SQVTM and CDR2 ANQGSEA. J was trimmed by 3 bases and V by 4 bases; bases with no gene match: 15. The CDR3 consists of 17 residues.

This clone was seen only once. This chain's CDR3 is CASDPGTGLAEWYNEQFF. The CDR3 DNA is TGTGCCAGCGACCCCGGTACCGGACTAGCGGAGTGGTACAATGAGCAGTTCTTC. J is TRBJ2-1 and V is TRBV7-9, with TRBD2 matching 10 bases. This CDR3 region has 18 residues. Germline CDR1 SEHNR, CDR2 FQNEAQ (reference sequence). Trimming cost V 8 bases and J 4 bases; bases outside gene matches: 17.

In nucleotides, the CDR3 is TGTGCCAGCCAAAAGGGGGGGCACGGCACTGAAGCTTTCTTT. It encodes CASQKGGHGTEAFF. V usage is TRBV28 and J usage is TRBJ1-1; perhaps TRBD1 as D (6 bases). Trimming shortened V by 8 bases and J by 4 bases, and 17 bases separated the two germline ends. The CDR3 is 14 residues long. Germline lookup yields CDR1 MDHEN and CDR2 SYDVKM.

The chain recombines TRBV19 with TRBJ2-7; D ambiguous. This CDR3 spans 13 amino acids. Germline values: CDR1 LNHDA, CDR2 SQIVND (reference sequence). Trimming took 3 bases from V and 2 from J, leaving 8 bases between them. The CDR3 reads CASSMTPAYEQYF. CDR3 nucleotide sequence: TGTGCCAGTAGTATGACTCCCGCCTACGAGCAGTACTTC. Looking up the rest from reference TRBV19 and TRBJ2-7 gives the full variable domain: DGGITQSPKYLFRKEGQNVTLSCEQNLNHDAMYWYRQDPGQGLRLIYYSQIVNDFQKGDIAEGYSVSREKKESFPLTVTSAQKNPTAFYLCASSMTPAYEQYFGPGTRLTVT.

The chain is built from TRBV30 and TRBJ1-3; possible D gene TRBD1, 5 bases. This CDR3 is built from 13 residues. Germline loops: CDR1 GTSNPN, CDR2 SVGIG (reference sequence). V was clipped by 4 bases and J by 3 bases, with 10 bases between them. The CDR3 region is CAWTPQGGNTIYF. The CDR3 DNA reads TGTGCCTGGACCCCCCAGGGTGGAAACACCATATATTTT.

In the case of this clone: The same CDR3 arises from other DNA sequences in this sample as well. The genes are TRBV28 and TRBJ2-7; 11 bases line up with TRBD2. The length of the CDR3 is 15 residues. Germline trimming cut 3 bases from V and 0 bases from J; bases unmatched to any gene: 1. Germline V gene data show CDR1 as MDHEN and CDR2 as SYDVKM. The CDR3 is CASSFSGRASYEQYF. The CDR3 DNA sequence: TGTGCCAGCAGTTTTAGCGGGAGGGCCTCCTACGAGCAGTACTTC.

This rearrangement joins TRBV7-2 to TRBJ2-1, with TRBD2 matching over 8 bases. This CDR3 region has 14 residues. Trimming removed 5 bases from V and 8 bases from J; junction bases left unmatched: 8. Per germline, CDR1 SGHTA and CDR2 FQGNSA. For the CDR3, the DNA is TGTGCCAGCAGCCAACAGCGGGGGTTCTATGAGCAGTTCTTC. It codes for CASSQQRGFYEQFF.

J is TRBJ1-4 and V is TRBV2, with unresolved D. Germline lookup yields CDR1 SNHLY and CDR2 FYNNEI. Between the trimmed V and J ends, which lost 2 bases and 1 base, there was a span of 8 bases. There are 15 residues in the CDR3. The CDR3 nucleotides are TGTGCCAGCAGTGAAATCTCCCGAACTAATGAAAAACTGTTTTTT. It codes for CASSEISRTNEKLFF.

The V gene is TRBV7-9, the J gene TRBJ1-3; no reliable D call. V gave up 5 bases and J gave up 1 base, with 9 bases separating them. This CDR3 has 14 amino acids. CDR1 and CDR2 from the germline V gene are SEHNR and FQNEAQ (reference sequence). The CDR3 loop is CASSREGSGNTIYF. The CDR3 nucleotides are TGTGCCAGCAGCCGGGAGGGATCTGGAAACACCATATATTTT.

V and J are TRBV13 and TRBJ2-2; D is uncertain. V was pared by 3 bases and J by 5 bases, with 4 bases between. Germline CDR1 and CDR2: PRHDT and FYEKMQ (reference sequence). The length of the CDR3 is 12 residues. CDR3 in DNA: TGTGCCAGCAGCTTCAGTACCGGGGAGCTGTTTTTT. It specifies CASSFSTGELFF.

The chain couples TRBV6-5 to TRBJ2-2; 14 bases are a match to TRBD2. After removal of 7 bases from V and 6 bases from J, the junction contained 4 bases not matched to a gene. The CDR3 extends over 15 amino acids. Looked up from germline, CDR1 is MNHEY and CDR2 is SVGAGI. In DNA form, the CDR3 reads TGTGCCAGCAAGCCGGGACTAGCGGGAGCCGGGGAGCTGTTTTTT. Its protein product is CASKPGLAGAGELFF.

The gene calls are TRBV5-1 and TRBJ2-2, with D hard to call. The CDR3 covers 13 residues. V was cut by 2 bases and J by 1 base, with 3 bases left in between. The germline CDR1 and CDR2 sequences are SGHRS and YFSETQ. As DNA, the CDR3 is TGCGCCAGCAGCTTCAGGAACACCGGGGAGCTGTTTTTT. Translation: CASSFRNTGELFF.

The chain joins TRBV28 to TRBJ2-3; tentatively, D is TRBD1 (6 bases). Germline CDR1 and CDR2: MDHEN and SYDVKM. V gave up 6 bases and J gave up 3 bases, with 10 bases separating them. The length of the CDR3 is 13 residues. This CDR3 is CASSPDSTDTQYF. In DNA form, the CDR3 reads TGTGCCAGCAGCCCGGACAGTACAGATACGCAGTATTTT.

This chain joins TRBV30 and TRBJ2-7; possible D gene TRBD2, 5 bases. Germline CDR1 GTSNPN, CDR2 SVGIG (reference sequence). This CDR3 comprises 13 residues. V was pared by 3 bases and J by 5 bases, with 14 bases between. The CDR3 loop is CAWRTNGVNEQYF. CDR3 DNA sequence: TGTGCCTGGAGGACCAACGGGGTAAACGAGCAGTACTTC.

The V call is TRBV14, the J call TRBJ2-1; 10 positions match TRBD2. The CDR3 has 16 amino acids. In germline, CDR1 is SGHDN, CDR2 FVKESK. V gave up 2 bases and J gave up 3 bases; unmatched junction bases: 4. In nucleotides, the CDR3 is TGTGCCAGCAGCCAACGAGGACTAGCGGACTACAATGAGCAGTTCTTC. This translates into CASSQRGLADYNEQFF.

This sequence joins TRBV28 and TRBJ1-1; 9 bases fit TRBD1. V trimming: 1 base; J trimming: 4 bases; junction bases outside the gene matches: 7. Germline CDR1 and CDR2: MDHEN and SYDVKM. The CDR3 is 16 amino acids. The CDR3: CASSLFMGQGPTEAFF. CDR3 DNA: TGTGCCAGCAGTTTATTTATGGGACAGGGCCCCACTGAAGCTTTCTTT.

The genes are TRBV4-2 and TRBJ2-3; possible D gene TRBD2, 6 bases. CDR3 length equals 16 residues. V was trimmed by 0 bases and J by 1 base, leaving 11 bases between them. Germline CDR1 is LGHNA and CDR2 is YNFKEQ. CDR3 sequence (DNA): TGTGCCAGCAGCCAAGATTGGAGGGCGGGCACAGATACGCAGTATTTT. This codes for CASSQDWRAGTDTQYF.

The chain joins TRBV7-9 to TRBJ1-1; a possible D gene is TRBD1 (5 bases). This CDR3 comprises 14 residues. Between the trimmed V and J ends, which lost 1 base and 3 bases, there was a span of 9 bases. Looked up from germline, CDR1 is SEHNR and CDR2 is FQNEAQ (reference sequence). CDR3: CASSLETDYTEAFF. CDR3 coding DNA: TGTGCCAGCAGCTTAGAGACAGATTACACTGAAGCTTTCTTT.